A single sample gave rise to the 16 T cell receptor beta chains below, sequenced in a study of T cells in Graves' hyperthyroidism and ophthalmopathy. Amplification yielded TCR beta CDR3 regions, with RNA transcripts as the source. Carried out on the TCR CDR3, a first-round RT-PCR used the HTBI primer set. One entry per CDR3 protein results from TCRdb running MiXCR on the multiplex PCR reads. The sample comprises hundreds of thousands of distinct CDR3 sequences, 45% of which are singletons, and approximately 7.2% rests with the top ten. Sequenced: peripheral blood or thyroid tissue (not recorded which). All receptors derive from an adult man with Graves' disease, either hyperthyroidism or ophthalmopathy (not recorded which).

The rearrangement uses TRBV2 and TRBJ2-5; the match to TRBD1 covers 8 bases. The germline V gene encodes CDR1 SNHLY and CDR2 FYNNEI. The CDR3 spans 13 residues. J was trimmed by 2 bases and V by 8 bases; bases with no gene match: 4. The CDR3 here is CASWTGRQETQYF. CDR3 nucleotide sequence: TGTGCCAGCTGGACAGGGCGTCAAGAGACCCAGTACTTC. Full variable domain (outside the CDR3, taken from reference TRBV2 and TRBJ2-5): EPEVTQTPSHQVTQMGQEVILRCVPISNHLYFYWYRQILGQKVEFLVSFYNNEISEKSEIFDDQFSVERPDGSNFTLKIRSTKLEDSAMYFCASWTGRQETQYFGPGTRLLVL.

This clonotype was observed a handful of times. The rearrangement uses TRBV20-1 and TRBJ2-7, with D uncertain. The CDR3 totals 14 residues. Germline lookup yields CDR1 DFQATT and CDR2 SNEGSKA (reference sequence). Trimming removed 5 bases from V and 0 bases from J, with 14 bases in between. The CDR3 DNA reads TGCAGTGCTGCCAACTATGAGAGCTCCTACGAGCAGTACTTC. Translating it yields CSAANYESSYEQYF.

The gene calls are TRBV29-1 and TRBJ2-7, with D perhaps TRBD1 (6 bases). Germline values: CDR1 SQVTM, CDR2 ANQGSEA. The CDR3 loop spans 14 amino acids. The V gene lost 1 base and the J gene lost 3 bases, with 13 bases spanning the gap. Written as DNA, the CDR3 is TGCAGCGTTGAAGCAAGGGACATCTACTACGAGCAGTACTTC. This encodes CSVEARDIYYEQYF.

The V call is TRBV20-1, the J call TRBJ1-4, with 8 bases fitting TRBD1. CDR3 length: 14 amino acids. V was clipped by 3 bases and J by 6 bases; unmatched bases: 6. Germline CDR1 DFQATT, CDR2 SNEGSKA (reference sequence). The CDR3 DNA reads TGCAGTGCTAGTCCCTTGACAGGGGATGAAAAACTGTTTTTT. This gives the protein CSASPLTGDEKLFF.

The chain employs TRBV2 and TRBJ2-7; no clear D gene. Per germline, CDR1 SNHLY and CDR2 FYNNEI. The CDR3 sequence is 12 residues long. Trimming took 7 bases from V and 0 from J, leaving 7 bases between them. CDR3 amino acids: CASMWGSYEQYF. The CDR3, as DNA: TGTGCCAGCATGTGGGGCTCCTACGAGCAGTACTTC.

CDR3 region: CSVGGTPNSPLHF. The CDR3 DNA reads as TGCAGCGTTGGGGGGACGCCTAATTCACCCCTCCACTTT. V and J are TRBV29-1 and TRBJ1-6, with a weak D call TRBD1 (5 bases). CDR1 is SQVTM and CDR2 is ANQGSEA in the germline V gene. This CDR3 contains 13 residues. With 4 bases removed from V and 6 bases from J, the gap between germline ends came to 10 bases. The variable domain in full, completed from reference TRBV29-1 and TRBJ1-6, reads SAVISQKPSRDICQRGTSLTIQCQVDSQVTMMFWYRQQPGQSLTLIATANQGSEATYESGFVIDKFPISRPNLTFSTLTVSNMSPEDSSIYLCSVGGTPNSPLHFGNGTRLTVT.

DNA for the CDR3: TGTGCCAGCAGCTTAATGGAATGGCGCCTCCATGGGGCCAACGTCCTGACTTTC. Translation: CASSLMEWRLHGANVLTF. The chain combines TRBV7-9 with TRBJ2-6; D gene uncertain. CDR3 length: 18 residues. Germline V gene lookup returns CDR1 SEHNR and CDR2 FQNEAQ (reference sequence). Deletions cut 2 bases from V and 3 bases from J, with 17 bases between.

This clonotype has ten or more counts. The chain links TRBV7-9 to TRBJ1-1; TRBD1 might be the D (5 bases). Germline CDR1 reads SEHNR; CDR2 reads FQNEAQ (reference sequence). This CDR3 comprises 13 residues. V shed 3 bases and J shed 10 bases, with 15 bases lying between them. CDR3 sequence: CASSFGGLMAAFF. The CDR3 DNA is TGTGCCAGCAGCTTTGGGGGGTTGATGGCAGCTTTCTTT.

The chain combines TRBV7-2 with TRBJ2-3; no clear D gene. Deletions cut 3 bases from V and 11 bases from J, with 18 bases between. The CDR3 sequence is 14 residues long. Per the germline V gene, CDR1 is SGHTA and CDR2 is FQGNSA. CDR3 bases: TGTGCCAGCAGCTTCCGCATAGTGTCCAATGAGCAGTATTTT. This codes for CASSFRIVSNEQYF.

This rearrangement joins TRBV25-1 to TRBJ1-5; no clear D. The CDR3 consists of 11 residues. Trimming removed 9 bases at V and 5 bases at J, with 8 bases between. Germline V gene lookup returns CDR1 MGHDK and CDR2 SYGVNS. CDR3 amino acids: CARRVDQPQHF. CDR3 nucleotide sequence: TGTGCCAGGAGGGTCGATCAGCCCCAGCATTTT.

As regards this clonotype: As the CDR3 is not closed by the conserved phenylalanine or tryptophan, this likely results from a read error. The DNA is left out, because the CDR3 cannot be placed on it with certainty; the CDR3 is given as TCRdb lists it. V is TRBV12-3 or TRBV12-4 and J is TRBJ1-2; whether TRBD1, the table's D call, matches the DNA was not checked. The CDR3 is 10 amino acids long, termini counted. This CDR3 reads CASSFGSDSY.

Ten or more counts support this clonotype. The chain couples TRBV25-1 to TRBJ1-1; TRBD1 matches at 8 bases. J gave up 1 base and V 7 bases, and 8 bases lay outside the gene matches. The CDR3 has 15 residues. Germline V lookup: CDR1 MGHDK, CDR2 SYGVNS. CDR3 in DNA: TGTGCCAGCATTTTTAACGGACAGGGGAACACTGAAGCTTTCTTT. Its protein product is CASIFNGQGNTEAFF.

This clonotype was seen only a few times. This sequence joins TRBV19 and TRBJ2-7; no clear D gene. CDR3 length: 12 residues. Trimming shortened V by 4 bases and J by 4 bases, and 8 bases separated the two germline ends. Looked up from germline, CDR1 is LNHDA and CDR2 is SQIVND (reference sequence). The CDR3 spells CASSTKGYEQYF. For the CDR3, the DNA is TGTGCCAGTAGTACTAAGGGATACGAGCAGTACTTC.

V and J are TRBV19 and TRBJ1-6, with a possible D match to TRBD1 (5 bases). Trimming pared 9 bases from V and 7 bases from J, leaving 13 bases between. Germline V gene lookup returns CDR1 LNHDA and CDR2 SQIVND (reference sequence). This CDR3 region has 13 residues. CDR3: CASLEPGNSPLHF. The CDR3 DNA reads TGTGCCAGCTTAGAGCCAGGGAATTCACCCCTCCACTTT.

The CDR3 bases are TGTGCCAGCAACTCAGACAGGGGACTAGCGGGAACCTACGAGCAGTACTTC. Protein sequence: CASNSDRGLAGTYEQYF. The chain combines TRBV6-1 with TRBJ2-7; 13 nucleotides line up with TRBD2. Germline CDR1 MNHNS, CDR2 SASEGT. CDR3 length: 17 amino acids. With V trimmed by 7 bases and J by 2 bases, 11 bases remained unmatched.

The rearrangement links TRBV20-1 to TRBJ2-5; TRBD2 is a possible D gene (6 bases). The CDR3 contains 14 residues. Trimming pared 6 bases from V and 1 base from J, leaving 15 bases between. The V gene's germline CDR1 is DFQATT and CDR2 SNEGSKA (reference sequence). CDR3 amino acids: CSARLASAQETQYF. The DNA for the CDR3 is TGCAGTGCCCGGCTGGCTAGCGCCCAAGAGACCCAGTACTTC.